Sequencing of this T cell receptor beta chain was carried out in a study of blood T cell repertoires in COVID-19. As for the study in general: Samples taken during acute and convalescent COVID-19 were collected in the United States, Italy and Spain. From T cells, B-cell-depleted T cells, or PBMCs came the material, which was cDNA or gDNA.

Method: immunoSEQ multiplex PCR; TCRdb's copy keeps in-frame clones and lacks some. The profile shows 250,000 to 400,000 clones, around 88% of them singletons. Germline values: CDR1 MNHEY, CDR2 SVGAGI. CDR3 length: 13 amino acids. The V end was cut by 7 bases, the J end by 1 base, with 11 bases between. V usage is TRBV6-5 and J usage is TRBJ2-7; D remains ambiguous. Sequenced input: peripheral blood. The TCR sequence derives from a woman in her 30s with COVID-19, enrolled during active disease. The CDR3 loop is CASTLSTSYEQYF. CDR3 in DNA: TGTGCCAGCACCCTATCCACTTCCTACGAGCAGTACTTC.